Presented here are 24 T cell receptor beta chains from one specimen sequenced in a study of shared clonotypes between healthy human individuals. Only in-frame clones appear in the TCRdb table, and some are missing; sequencing was by immunoSEQ multiplex PCR. The data contain roughly 410,000 clones, about 96% of them seen just once; the ten biggest clones take up 0.32%. Sequenced material: memory CD8+ T cells sorted from blood. Subset of the sample: CD45RO+ cells pooled with CCR7-negative TemRA cells. The source is a man under 40 in good health.

The chain joins TRBV4-1 to TRBJ2-7, with 7 bases lining up with TRBD1. The germline gives CDR1 MGHRA, CDR2 YSYEKL. The CDR3 totals 14 residues. Trimming cost V 4 bases and J 2 bases; bases outside gene matches: 5. The CDR3 region is CASSRTDRAYEQYF. DNA of the CDR3: TGCGCCAGCAGCCGTACCGACAGGGCCTACGAGCAGTACTTC.

This sequence joins TRBV10-3 and TRBJ1-1; unclear D gene. CDR3 size: 15 residues. Germline CDR1 reads ENHRY; CDR2 reads SYGVKD. V lost 2 bases, J lost 5 bases, and 15 bases lay in between. The DNA for the CDR3 is TGTGCCATCAGTGAGCCGGATTATAGCCCGACTGAAGCTTTCTTT. It encodes CAISEPDYSPTEAFF.

The chain is built from TRBV19 and TRBJ1-2, with a tentative D call TRBD1 (6 bases). Germline V CDR1 and CDR2: LNHDA, SQIVND (reference sequence). Trimming stripped 7 bases from V and 7 bases from J, with 13 bases between. The CDR3 contains 12 residues. The CDR3 DNA reads as TGTGCCAGTACTACAGGGTACTCTGGCTACACCTTC. Its protein is CASTTGYSGYTF.

The chain employs TRBV7-2 and TRBJ2-5; the D gene is possibly TRBD1 (6 bases). Trimming took off 2 bases at V and 4 bases at J, with 11 bases between the two ends. The V gene's germline CDR1 is SGHTA and CDR2 FQGNSA. The CDR3 spans 14 residues. The CDR3 DNA reads as TGTGCCAGCAGCTTATTTTCCAGGGGAGAGACCCAGTACTTC. Translation: CASSLFSRGETQYF.

V and J are TRBV5-1 and TRBJ2-1; D perhaps matches TRBD2 (7 bases). The CDR3 length is 16 residues. CDR1 SGHRS and CDR2 YFSETQ come from the germline V gene. The V gene lost 2 bases and the J gene lost 3 bases, with 15 bases spanning the gap. In DNA, the CDR3 is TGCGCCAGCAGCTTAAGCCGGGGGGCAGGCTACAATGAGCAGTTCTTC. Translation gives CASSLSRGAGYNEQFF.

In DNA, the CDR3 is TGTGCCAGTAGTATCTGGACAGAGGGTGAAGCTTTCTTT. Translating gives CASSIWTEGEAFF. The chain employs TRBV19 and TRBJ1-1; tentatively, D is TRBD1 (6 bases). The CDR3 has 13 residues. V was shortened by 3 bases and J by 7 bases, with 12 bases between the two germline ends. From germline, CDR1 is LNHDA and CDR2 SQIVND (reference sequence).

This chain links TRBV28 with TRBJ2-1, with D possibly matching TRBD2 (6 bases). Per germline, CDR1 MDHEN and CDR2 SYDVKM. This CDR3 is 14 amino acids long. The V end lost 2 bases, the J end lost 5 bases, and 10 bases lay between the germline ends. CDR3 nucleotide sequence: TGTGCCAGCAGTTTAGGGGGGTTCGACAATGAGCAGTTCTTC. Encoded protein: CASSLGGFDNEQFF.

The chain has TRBV6-5 and TRBJ2-4; D not resolved. Trimming removed 0 bases from V and 0 bases from J, with 9 bases in between. This CDR3 is 16 amino acids long. CDR1 is MNHEY, CDR2 SVGAGI, per germline. As DNA, the CDR3 is TGTGCCAGCAGTTACTCTCTTAGCAGAGCCAAAAACATTCAGTACTTC. Translation: CASSYSLSRAKNIQYF.

The V gene is TRBV7-2, the J gene TRBJ2-3; 9 positions agree with TRBD1. CDR1 and CDR2 (germline): SGHTA, FQGNSA. CDR3 size: 14 residues. Trimming took 5 bases from V and 4 from J; bases not matched to a gene: 4. CDR3 sequence (DNA): TGTGCCAGCAGCATCCGGGACAGGGCAGATACGCAGTATTTT. Its translation: CASSIRDRADTQYF.

With respect to this clone: This same CDR3 is encoded by further DNA sequences in the sample. V and J are TRBV19 and TRBJ1-5; 8 nucleotides match TRBD1. Germline CDR1 LNHDA, CDR2 SQIVND (reference sequence). Unmatched junction bases numbered 2, after V lost 4 bases and J lost 0 bases. This CDR3 has 15 amino acids. In DNA form, the CDR3 reads TGTGCCAGTAGTAACAGGGGGTATAGCAATCAGCCCCAGCATTTT. Translating it yields CASSNRGYSNQPQHF. The full variable domain, completed using reference TRBV19 and TRBJ1-5, is DGGITQSPKYLFRKEGQNVTLSCEQNLNHDAMYWYRQDPGQGLRLIYYSQIVNDFQKGDIAEGYSVSREKKESFPLTVTSAQKNPTAFYLCASSNRGYSNQPQHFGDGTRLSIL.

J is TRBJ2-3 and V is TRBV7-2, with 14 bases fitting TRBD2. V dropped 1 base and J dropped 1; count of bases not matched to a gene: 7. The length of the CDR3 is 19 residues. Per germline, CDR1 SGHTA and CDR2 FQGNSA. The CDR3 sequence: CASSLEGTSGSSGTDTQYF. As DNA, the CDR3 is TGTGCCAGCAGCTTAGAAGGGACTAGCGGGAGTTCGGGCACAGATACGCAGTATTTT.

The chain couples TRBV7-9 to TRBJ1-4; D gene unclear. This CDR3 spans 16 amino acids. The V end was cut by 1 base, the J end by 4 bases, with 13 bases between. Germline lookup yields CDR1 SEHNR and CDR2 FQNEAQ (reference sequence). DNA of the CDR3: TGTGCCAGCAGCTTAGGCTCATTTTCTCTTAATGAAAAACTGTTTTTT. Protein sequence: CASSLGSFSLNEKLFF.

This chain joins TRBV10-1 and TRBJ2-7; TRBD2 agrees at 8 bases. The CDR3 contains 15 residues. The junction had 8 bases not matched to a gene; V was cut back by 4 bases and J by 3 bases. The germline V gene has CDR1 WNHNN and CDR2 SYGVQD (reference sequence). The CDR3 DNA follows: TGCGCCAGCAGTGTTGGACTAGCCTCAGTCTACGAGCAGTACTTC. Residues: CASSVGLASVYEQYF.

This chain links TRBV6-1 with TRBJ2-2; 8 positions match TRBD2. The CDR3 contains 16 residues. Germline loops: CDR1 MNHNS, CDR2 SASEGT. J gave up 2 bases and V 3 bases, and 5 bases lay outside the gene matches. CDR3 residues: CASSERAGVNTGELFF. In DNA, the CDR3 is TGTGCCAGCAGTGAGAGAGCGGGAGTCAACACCGGGGAGCTGTTTTTT.

This chain joins TRBV6-1 and TRBJ2-1; D is undetermined. Trimming removed 4 bases at V and 10 bases at J, with 11 bases between. The germline V gene encodes CDR1 MNHNS and CDR2 SASEGT. The CDR3 contains 12 residues. In DNA form, the CDR3 reads TGTGCCAGCAGTGTAGACGTCTGGGAGCAGTTCTTC. As protein: CASSVDVWEQFF.

CDR3 nucleotides: TGTGCCACTAGACAGGGGGCGAGGTCTGGCGAAAAACTGTTTTTT. Translating gives CATRQGARSGEKLFF. The gene calls are TRBV19 and TRBJ1-4; TRBD1 matches 10 bases. The CDR3 sequence is 15 residues long. In germline, CDR1 is LNHDA, CDR2 SQIVND (reference sequence). J was trimmed by 8 bases and V by 10 bases; bases with no gene match: 13.

The chain has TRBV19 and TRBJ2-5, with 11 bases fitting TRBD2. CDR3 length equals 15 residues. The J segment lost 5 bases and the V segment lost 5 bases, leaving 7 bases of the junction unmatched. Looked up from germline, CDR1 is LNHDA and CDR2 is SQIVND (reference sequence). Written as DNA, the CDR3 is TGTGCCAGTAGTGAACTAGCGGGAGTCGTGGAGACCCAGTACTTC. It codes for CASSELAGVVETQYF.

The chain recombines TRBV5-4 with TRBJ1-2; no definite D call. This CDR3 has 12 residues. Between the trimmed V and J ends, which lost 4 bases and 5 bases, there was a span of 9 bases. Germline values: CDR1 SGHNT, CDR2 YYREEE (reference sequence). The CDR3 DNA follows: TGTGCCAGCAGCCCCGGACGTTATGGCTACACCTTC. This sequence encodes CASSPGRYGYTF.

Written as DNA, the CDR3 is TGTGCCAGCAGTCACTTTTGGGGGCTTCGGGACACAGATACGCAGTATTTT. Amino acids: CASSHFWGLRDTDTQYF. The V gene is TRBV28, the J gene TRBJ2-3; weak D call: TRBD1 (6 bases). Trimming removed 5 bases from V and 2 bases from J, with 20 bases in between. The CDR3 has 17 amino acids. The germline gives CDR1 MDHEN, CDR2 SYDVKM.

The chain couples TRBV16 to TRBJ1-5; the match to TRBD1 covers 7 bases. CDR3 length: 14 amino acids. V was pared by 2 bases and J by 2 bases, with 0 bases of the junction left unmatched. CDR1 and CDR2 from the germline V gene are KGHSY and FQNENV. CDR3 DNA sequence: TGTGCCAGCAGCCAAACAGGGGGCAATCAGCCCCAGCATTTT. Residues: CASSQTGGNQPQHF.

The chain links TRBV19 to TRBJ2-1; a weak D match, TRBD1 (6 bases). The CDR3 spans 13 residues. V gave up 5 bases and J gave up 8 bases, with 13 bases separating them. The germline V gene has CDR1 LNHDA and CDR2 SQIVND (reference sequence). The DNA for the CDR3 is TGTGCCAGTAGTGCCAGGGGCAGGGATGAGCAGTTCTTC. It codes for CASSARGRDEQFF.

V usage is TRBV18 and J usage is TRBJ2-7, with D tentatively TRBD1 (5 bases). This CDR3 is built from 11 residues. CDR1 and CDR2 from the germline V gene are KGHSH and LQKENI. V gave up 10 bases and J gave up 3 bases, with 10 bases separating them. CDR3: CATRQGYEQYF. In nucleotides, the CDR3 is TGTGCCACCCGGCAGGGCTACGAGCAGTACTTC.

The genes are TRBV28 and TRBJ1-2; D ambiguous. Trimming removed 2 bases at V and 4 bases at J, with 11 bases between. The CDR3 totals 14 residues. Germline V CDR1 and CDR2: MDHEN, SYDVKM. The CDR3 nucleotides are TGTGCCAGCAGTTTACCCCAGGATCTCTATGGCTACACCTTC. Amino acid sequence: CASSLPQDLYGYTF.

The V and J genes are TRBV5-5 and TRBJ1-4; D remains ambiguous. The germline V and J ends were trimmed by 0 bases and 4 bases, with 13 bases remaining between them. There are 16 residues in the CDR3. Germline values: CDR1 SGHKS, CDR2 YYEKEE (reference sequence). CDR3 bases: TGTGCCAGCAGCTTGGTTTCACCCACATATAATGAAAAACTGTTTTTT. Translating gives CASSLVSPTYNEKLFF.